This T cell receptor beta chain emerged from a study of pediatric ulcerative colitis. Study-wide findings and caveats: Blood-rectal clonal overlap within each person was significantly higher in ulcerative colitis patients than controls. All ulcerative colitis patients, but no controls, carried two rectal clonotypes.

To note about this clone: Antigen: not known.

Sequenced by immunoSEQ multiplex PCR; TCRdb stores in-frame clones only, minus some. The sample shows 59,000 or so clones, 77% of them seen only once. The CDR3 runs 18 residues. Trimming shortened V by 1 base and J by 1 base, and 17 bases separated the two germline ends. Germline V CDR1 and CDR2: LNHDA, SQIVND (reference sequence). The chain couples TRBV19 to TRBJ1-5, with no clear D. The receptor was isolated from a boy aged 10-17 years with moderate ulcerative colitis. The material sequenced was blood. The CDR3 nucleotides read TGTGCCAGTAGTATAGGCACCGTTTCGATTGGGAGCAATCAGCCCCAGCATTTT. It yields the protein CASSIGTVSIGSNQPQHF.